This T cell receptor (beta chain) was found in a study of T cells after posttransplantation cyclophosphamide. This clone occurred once. Its cognate antigen is unknown. Study results and caveats: Biopsies held few T cell genomes, median about 92 skin and 117 GI. Later blood repertoires were often dominated by clones from the donor CD8+ memory compartment. Recipient CMV seropositivity and CMV reactivation strongly tracked TRB clonality.

TCRdb's copy holds only in-frame clones and misses some; the assay was immunoSEQ multiplex PCR. The sample carries over a hundred clones, roughly 89% recorded once. The ends lost 4 bases at V and 4 bases at J; junction bases unmatched: 5. The CDR3 has 14 amino acids. Germline-derived CDR1 and CDR2 are MNHNY and SVGAGI (reference sequence). Treatment was busulfan-fludarabine conditioning, a marrow graft, and cyclophosphamide on days +3 and +4. Biopsies of skin and gastrointestinal tract, taken during GVHD evaluation, were TRB-sequenced retrospectively from DNA. This clonotype originated in a young adult male patient who received an allogeneic stem cell transplant from a related donor, was CMV-positive, and had acute GVHD only. Some T cells may be transferred from the graft donor. The sequences come from skin tissue, collected 362 days after allogeneic stem cell transplant with posttransplant cyclophosphamide. V gene TRBV6-6 combines with J gene TRBJ2-5, with TRBD2 matching 8 bases. CDR3 protein: CASSSSGGGETQYF. The CDR3 DNA is TGTGCCAGCAGTTCCTCGGGGGGGGGAGAGACCCAGTACTTC.